This TCR beta chain was profiled in a study of post-analysis software for immune sequencing data. About the research overall: Included courses were relapsing-remitting and secondary progressive multiple sclerosis; progressive-relapsing multiple sclerosis was also included.

Study outcomes and limitations: Controls' normalized Chao1 diversity significantly exceeded that of multiple sclerosis patients. Strong co-clustering by F measure was evident for samples that had been prepared in the same batch. With TRBV5-6, TRBV5-1 and TRBV20-1 included, roughly five TRBV segments were more frequent in patients than in controls.

Incorporated into the TCR beta cDNA libraries were unique molecular identifiers, which served to reduce PCR and sequencing biases. T cells, roughly 0.9 to 11 million of them, yielded around 460,000 cDNA molecules. One entry per CDR3 protein results from TCRdb running MiXCR on the PCR reads. Among roughly 730,000 distinct CDR3 sequences listed, around 27% were seen once. Notes on this clonotype: Its antigen remains unknown.

The CDR3 spans 19 residues. Germline CDR1 reads MNHEY; CDR2 reads SVGEGT. V lost 0 bases and J lost 2, with 21 bases in between. This TCR came from a girl aged 5-17 years with multiple sclerosis. The chain recombines TRBV6-2 or TRBV6-3 with TRBJ2-3, with D tentatively TRBD2 (5 bases). Sequenced sample: blood. The CDR3 DNA follows: TGTGCCAGCAGTTACTCGTGGGGAGCGGAGTGGCCCTCCACAGATACGCAGTATTTT. It yields the protein CASSYSWGAEWPSTDTQYF.